Listed below are T cell receptor beta chains from one sample, sequenced in a study of T cells in Graves' hyperthyroidism and ophthalmopathy. TCRdb reprocessed the multiplex PCR reads via MiXCR and lists one record per CDR3 protein. This table has about 290,000 distinct CDR3 sequences, about an eighth appearing once. The sample comprised blood. Receptors were obtained from a woman aged 25 to 39 with Graves' hyperthyroidism that later progressed to Graves' ophthalmopathy. The CDR3 runs from the conserved cysteine through the conserved F or W. The D gene is left open where the match is weak. For some rows the clone size is stated as once, few or many, or as a class when expanded; others skip it.

D gene	clone size	CDR3 length	V gene	J gene	CDR3 DNA	CDR3 protein
TRBD2	.	18	TRBV7-2	TRBJ2-7	TGTGCCAGCAGCTTCGGCGGGGAGGGGAAGGAGATCCCTTGGGAGCAGTACTTC	CASSFGGEGKEIPWEQYF
.	few	15	TRBV9	TRBJ2-1	TGTGCCAGCAGCGTATGGGGGAGCTCCTACAATGAGCAGTTCTTC	CASSVWGSSYNEQFF
TRBD1	many	15	TRBV27	TRBJ2-7	TGTGCCAGCAGTTCCAGACAGGGCTACAAACTCGAGCAGTACTTC	CASSSRQGYKLEQYF
.	many	16	TRBV5-6	TRBJ2-1	TGTGCCAGCAGCGGCGGTACAAGGAGCTCCTACAATGAGCAGTTCTTC	CASSGGTRSSYNEQFF
.	many	13	TRBV5-1	TRBJ1-1	TGCGCCAGCAAGGTTGGGATAAACACTGAAGCTTTCTTT	CASKVGINTEAFF
.	many	13	TRBV7-2	TRBJ2-1	TGTGCCAGCAGCTTTTTGAGTCTTGATGAGCAGTTCTTC	CASSFLSLDEQFF
.	few	14	TRBV19	TRBJ2-4	TGTGCCAGTAGGGCTAGTAGGGCCAAAAACATTCAGTACTTC	CASRASRAKNIQYF
.	many	12	TRBV20-1	TRBJ1-5	TGCAGTGCTACAGGGGACAATCAGCCCCAGCATTTT	CSATGDNQPQHF
.	many	15	TRBV6-1	TRBJ1-2	TGTGCCAGCAGTTCCCTAGATGGGGGCATCTATGGCTACACCTTC	CASSSLDGGIYGYTF
TRBD1	many	14	TRBV28	TRBJ2-7	TGTGCCAGCAGTTACCGGGGACAGGGGGTCGAGCAGTACTTC	CASSYRGQGVEQYF
TRBD2	few	16	TRBV24-1	TRBJ2-1	TGTGCCACCAGTGAGAAAACTAGCGGGTTTTACAATGAGCAGTTCTTC	CATSEKTSGFYNEQFF
.	many	17	TRBV6-1	TRBJ2-1	TGTGCCAGCAGTTCGCCCGACCAGGCCGGAGATTACAATGAGCAGTTCTTC	CASSSPDQAGDYNEQFF
TRBD1	.	13	TRBV10-3	TRBJ2-7	TGTGCCATCAGTTCCCGGGACAGGGACGAGCAGTACTTC	CAISSRDRDEQYF
TRBD2	few	12	TRBV29-1	TRBJ2-1	TGCAGCGTTGGGGGGGAGGGCCATGAGCAGTTCTTC	CSVGGEGHEQFF
.	many	13	TRBV5-5	TRBJ1-5	TGTGCCAGCAGCCTGGCGGTCAAGGAGCCCCAGCATTTT	CASSLAVKEPQHF
TRBD1	.	14	TRBV29-1	TRBJ2-5	TGCAGCGTTGCCGGGACAGGGGGGGGAGAGACCCAGTACTTC	CSVAGTGGGETQYF
.	few	16	TRBV5-1	TRBJ1-4	TGCGCCAGCAGCTTATTTCGGGGGGCAACTAATGAAAAACTGTTTTTT	CASSLFRGATNEKLFF
.	few	13	TRBV7-6	TRBJ1-4	TGTGCCAGCAGCTTAGTCGGAGATGAAAAACTGTTTTTT	CASSLVGDEKLFF
.	many	11	TRBV6-1	TRBJ2-1	TGTGCCAGCGAGGAGTACAATGAGCAGTTCTTC	CASEEYNEQFF
TRBD1	many	19	TRBV27	TRBJ2-7	TGTGCCAGCAGCAACCCAGGGACAGGGGGCCCGCGACCGGTCTACGAGCAGTACTTC	CASSNPGTGGPRPVYEQYF
TRBD2	many	15	TRBV7-2	TRBJ2-7	TGTGCCAGCAGCCCAACCGGGACTAGCTCCTACGAGCAGTACTTC	CASSPTGTSSYEQYF
.	many	14	TRBV12-3/TRBV12-4	TRBJ2-2	TGTGCCAGCAGTTTAAACTACGGACTCGGGGAGCTGTTTTTT	CASSLNYGLGELFF
TRBD1	.	15	TRBV6-1	TRBJ1-5	TGTGCCGCGGGTTTGGGACAGGGAATCGGTCAGCCCCAGCATTTT	CAAGLGQGIGQPQHF
TRBD1	many	14	TRBV20-1	TRBJ2-7	TGCAGTGCTTCGGACAGGGGGTCCGCCTACGAGCAGTACTTC	CSASDRGSAYEQYF
.	many	13	TRBV11-2	TRBJ1-2	TGTGCCAGCAGCCTACACACTAACTATGGCTACACCTTC	CASSLHTNYGYTF
.	many	11	TRBV7-9	TRBJ2-5	TGTGCCAGCGCTCTTCAAGAGACCCAGTACTTC	CASALQETQYF
.	many	15	TRBV7-2	TRBJ2-2	TGTGCCAGCAGCCCCAACCCCACCATCACCGGGGAGCTGTTTTTT	CASSPNPTITGELFF
TRBD1	many	14	TRBV5-6	TRBJ1-1	TGTGCCAGCAGTTCTCGACAGGGGCAGACTGAAGCTTTCTTT	CASSSRQGQTEAFF
.	many	12	TRBV7-9	TRBJ2-1	TGTGCCAGCAGCTCCATCCCGAATGAGCAGTTCTTC	CASSSIPNEQFF
TRBD1	many	13	TRBV2	TRBJ2-1	TGTGCCAGTGGGCAGGGGGCGGGAAATGAGCAGTTCTTC	CASGQGAGNEQFF
.	.	14	TRBV7-2	TRBJ2-2	TGCGCCAGCAGCTTCAGGGCGGACACCGGGGAGCTGTTTTTT	CASSFRADTGELFF
TRBD2	many	16	TRBV12-3/TRBV12-4	TRBJ2-2	TGTGCCAGCAGTTTGGGACTAGCGCCGAACACCGGGGAGCTGTTTTTT	CASSLGLAPNTGELFF
.	few	16	TRBV5-6	TRBJ2-1	TGTGCCAGCAGCGTAATAGCGGTGAGCTCCTACAATGAGCAGTTCTTC	CASSVIAVSSYNEQFF
TRBD2	many	13	TRBV20-1	TRBJ2-7	TGCAGTGCTATGCGGGAGGAACCCTACGAGCAGTACTTC	CSAMREEPYEQYF
.	many	14	TRBV5-1	TRBJ2-7	TGCGCCAGCAGCTTGTCGGGAACGGGCAACGAGCAGTACTTC	CASSLSGTGNEQYF
.	many	16	TRBV6-2/TRBV6-3	TRBJ2-1	TGTGCCAGCAGTTTACGAAATCCGGGACTCGGTTTGGAGCAGTTCTTC	CASSLRNPGLGLEQFF
.	.	12	TRBV7-3	TRBJ2-1	TGTGCCAGCAGCCCCGGGTGCGATGAGCAGTTCTTC	CASSPGCDEQFF
.	many	12	TRBV7-3	TRBJ2-2	TGTGCCAGCAGCCCCCGGAACGGGGAGCTGTTTTTT	CASSPRNGELFF
TRBD2	many	14	TRBV5-1	TRBJ2-5	TGCGCCAGCAGCTTGGAGCGGGGAGGAAAGACCCAGTACTTC	CASSLERGGKTQYF